There are many counts of the clone carrying this T cell receptor (beta chain). The antigen remains unidentified. This CDR3 has 14 residues. Germline V gives CDR1 LGHNA, CDR2 YSLEER. The V end lost 4 bases, the J end lost 3 bases, and 13 bases lay between the germline ends. The data originate from a study of molecular identifiers for immune sequencing clone quantification. Overall study: Naive CD8 cell RNA, from around 20,000 or 100,000 cells, was split five ways in replicates, with four sequenced.

Using its own MiXCR run on the PCR reads, TCRdb lists one record per CDR3 protein. This table has about 36,000 distinct CDR3 sequences, less than 20% appearing once. Study results and caveats: Effector cells kept over 98% of their molecules in clones above 20 RNA copies, while naive cells kept under 1% there. Identical TCR molecules that share a barcode could lead to an underestimation of highly expanded clone sizes.

Sorting selected naive CD8 T cells with a CD8+CD4-CCR7+CD45RA+ phenotype. The receptor comes from a human donor in good health. Some libraries in this study had Jurkat cell RNA spiked in. The V gene is TRBV4-3, the J gene TRBJ2-7; D is perhaps TRBD2 (5 bases). The sequenced sample was naive CD8+ T cells from blood, with Jurkat cell RNA spiked in. The sample's subset: FACS-sorted CD8+CD4-CCR7+CD45RA+ naive T cells. CDR3 DNA: TGCGCCAGCAGCCCAGCAGGAGGTCACTACGAGCAGTACTTC. Translated: CASSPAGGHYEQYF.